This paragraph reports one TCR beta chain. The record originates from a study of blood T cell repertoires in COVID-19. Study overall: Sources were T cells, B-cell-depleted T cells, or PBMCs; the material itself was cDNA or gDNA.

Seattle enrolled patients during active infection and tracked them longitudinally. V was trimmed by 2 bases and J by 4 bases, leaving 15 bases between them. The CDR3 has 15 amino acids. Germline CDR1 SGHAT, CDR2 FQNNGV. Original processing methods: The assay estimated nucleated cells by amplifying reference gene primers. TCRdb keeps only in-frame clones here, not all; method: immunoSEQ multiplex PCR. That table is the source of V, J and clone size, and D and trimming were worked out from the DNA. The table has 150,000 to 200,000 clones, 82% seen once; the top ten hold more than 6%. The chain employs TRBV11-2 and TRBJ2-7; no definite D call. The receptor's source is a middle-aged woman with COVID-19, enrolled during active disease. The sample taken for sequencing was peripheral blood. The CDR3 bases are TGTGCCAGCAGCTTAATGGCTGCGAGGATATACGAGCAGTACTTC. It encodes CASSLMAARIYEQYF.